This is a list of T cell receptor beta chains from one sample in a study of early T cells in non-severe SARS-CoV-2 infection. In TCRdb, the 5' RACE reads were re-called with MiXCR into one record per CDR3 protein. The table records some 82,000 distinct CDR3 sequences, 5% to 6.5% of them present only once. The sample comprised whole blood. The receptors originated from an adult who was a healthcare worker with PCR-confirmed SARS-CoV-2 infection or an uninfected control (not recorded which). CDR3s include the opening cysteine and the closing phenylalanine or tryptophan.

J gene,V gene,CDR3 protein
TRBJ2-2,TRBV6-1,CASRGARQGSGTGELFF
TRBJ2-7,TRBV4-1,CASSQGRLDGYEQYF
TRBJ2-1,TRBV5-5,CASSPLAGGLDEQFF
TRBJ2-1,TRBV5-4,CASSRGSPGQGTNEQFF
TRBJ2-7,TRBV29-1,CSVKPGGGYEQYF
TRBJ2-1,TRBV5-1,CASSLGMRRDTGDEQFF
TRBJ1-5,TRBV10-3,CAISETGQGNQPQHF
TRBJ2-7,TRBV7-6,CASSIGTSGYEQYF
TRBJ2-7,TRBV15,CATSRDFQGAIYEQYF
TRBJ2-3,TRBV27,CATLAGGPRDTQYF
TRBJ1-6,TRBV7-9,CASRTGQGSGNSPLHF
TRBJ2-1,TRBV6-6,CASKSGGRNEQFF
TRBJ2-5,TRBV18,CASSPGYQETQYF
TRBJ2-3,TRBV7-9,CASSPLPAGTQYF
TRBJ2-1,TRBV7-9,CASPWRVDEQFF
TRBJ1-5,TRBV6-5,CASRGTGGGNQPQHF
TRBJ1-1,TRBV5-1,CASRQGSGNTEAFF